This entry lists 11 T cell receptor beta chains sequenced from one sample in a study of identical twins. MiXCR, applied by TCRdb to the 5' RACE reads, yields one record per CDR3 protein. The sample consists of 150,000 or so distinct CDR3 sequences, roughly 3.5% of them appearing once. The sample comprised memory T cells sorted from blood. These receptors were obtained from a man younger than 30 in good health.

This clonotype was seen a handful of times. CDR3 amino acids: CASSLAGTLNEQFF. The CDR3 bases are TGTGCCAGCAGCTTAGCCGGGACATTAAATGAGCAGTTCTTC. The chain employs TRBV11-2 and TRBJ2-1; possibly TRBD1 for D (6 bases). The germline CDR1 and CDR2 sequences are SGHAT and FQNNGV. V dropped 1 base and J dropped 7 bases, with 11 bases sitting between them. This CDR3 is built from 14 residues.

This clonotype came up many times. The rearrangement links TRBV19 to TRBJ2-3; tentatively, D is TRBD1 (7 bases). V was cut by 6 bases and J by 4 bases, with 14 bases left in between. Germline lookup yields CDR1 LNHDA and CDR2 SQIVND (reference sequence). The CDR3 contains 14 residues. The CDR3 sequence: CASRAGQLADTQYF. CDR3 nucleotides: TGTGCCAGTAGGGCGGGACAGTTGGCAGATACGCAGTATTTT.

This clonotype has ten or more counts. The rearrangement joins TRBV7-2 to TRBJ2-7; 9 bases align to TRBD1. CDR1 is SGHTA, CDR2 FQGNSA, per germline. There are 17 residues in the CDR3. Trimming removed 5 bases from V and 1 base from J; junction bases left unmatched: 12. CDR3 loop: CASSPQPRGTGSYEQYF. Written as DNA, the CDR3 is TGTGCCAGCAGCCCACAACCCCGTGGGACAGGGTCCTACGAGCAGTACTTC. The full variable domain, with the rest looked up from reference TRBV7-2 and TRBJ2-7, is GAGVSQSPSNKVTEKGKDVELRCDPISGHTALYWYRQSLGQGLEFLIYFQGNSAPDKSGLPSDRFSAERTGGSVSTLTIQRTQQEDSAVYLCASSPQPRGTGSYEQYFGPGTRLTVT.

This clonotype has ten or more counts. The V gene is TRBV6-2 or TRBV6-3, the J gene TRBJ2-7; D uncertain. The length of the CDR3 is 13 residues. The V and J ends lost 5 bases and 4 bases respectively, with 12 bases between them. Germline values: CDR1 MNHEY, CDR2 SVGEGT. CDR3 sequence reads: CASSAPGSYEQYF. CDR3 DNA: TGTGCCAGCAGTGCCCCAGGCAGTTACGAGCAGTACTTC.

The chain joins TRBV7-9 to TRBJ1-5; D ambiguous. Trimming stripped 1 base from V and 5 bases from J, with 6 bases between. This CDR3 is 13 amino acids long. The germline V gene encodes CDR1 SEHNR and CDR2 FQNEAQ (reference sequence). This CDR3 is CASSLGQHQPQHF. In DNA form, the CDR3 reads TGTGCCAGCAGCTTAGGTCAGCATCAGCCCCAGCATTTT.

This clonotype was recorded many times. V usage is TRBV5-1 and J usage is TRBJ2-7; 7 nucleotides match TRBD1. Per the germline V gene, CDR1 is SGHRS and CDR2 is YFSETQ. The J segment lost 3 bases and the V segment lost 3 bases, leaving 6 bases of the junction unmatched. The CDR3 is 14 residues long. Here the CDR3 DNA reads TGCGCCAGCAGCTCGTTCCGACAGGGCTACGAGCAGTACTTC. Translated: CASSSFRQGYEQYF.

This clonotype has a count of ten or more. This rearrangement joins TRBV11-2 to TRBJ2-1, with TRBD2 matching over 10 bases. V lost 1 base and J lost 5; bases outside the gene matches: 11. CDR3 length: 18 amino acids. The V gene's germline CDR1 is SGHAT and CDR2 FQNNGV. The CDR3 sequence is CASSLVPSGSTLDNEQFF. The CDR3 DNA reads TGTGCCAGCAGCTTAGTCCCTAGCGGGAGTACGTTGGACAATGAGCAGTTCTTC. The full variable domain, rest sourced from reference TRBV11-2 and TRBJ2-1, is EAGVAQSPRYKIIEKRQSVAFWCNPISGHATLYWYQQILGQGPKLLIQFQNNGVVDDSQLPKDRFSAERLKGVDSTLKIQPAKLEDSAVYLCASSLVPSGSTLDNEQFFGPGTRLTVL.

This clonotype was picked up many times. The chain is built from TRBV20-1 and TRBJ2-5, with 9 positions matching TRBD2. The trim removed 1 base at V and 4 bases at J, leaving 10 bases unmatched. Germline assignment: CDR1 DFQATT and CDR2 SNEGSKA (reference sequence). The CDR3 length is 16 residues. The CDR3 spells CSARGPAGGPLETQYF. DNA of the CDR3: TGCAGTGCTAGAGGGCCGGCGGGAGGGCCTCTAGAGACCCAGTACTTC.

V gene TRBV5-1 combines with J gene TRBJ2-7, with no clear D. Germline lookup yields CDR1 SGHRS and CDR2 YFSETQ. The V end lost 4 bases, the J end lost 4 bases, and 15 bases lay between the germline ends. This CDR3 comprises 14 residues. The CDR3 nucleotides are TGCGCCAGCAGCCCCGGACGGGCCTCGTACGAGCAGTACTTC. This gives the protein CASSPGRASYEQYF.

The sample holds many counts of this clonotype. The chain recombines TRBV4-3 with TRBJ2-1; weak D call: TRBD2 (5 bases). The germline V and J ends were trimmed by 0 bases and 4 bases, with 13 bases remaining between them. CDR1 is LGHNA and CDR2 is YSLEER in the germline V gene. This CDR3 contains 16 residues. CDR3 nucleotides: TGCGCCAGCAGCCAAGATCAGAGGGTAACATACAATGAGCAGTTCTTC. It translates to CASSQDQRVTYNEQFF.

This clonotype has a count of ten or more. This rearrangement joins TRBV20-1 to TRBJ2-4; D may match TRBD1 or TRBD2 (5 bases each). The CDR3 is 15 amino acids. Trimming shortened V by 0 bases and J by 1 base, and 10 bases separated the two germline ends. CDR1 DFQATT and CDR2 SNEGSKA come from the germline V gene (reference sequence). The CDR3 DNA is TGCAGTGCTAGAGAAGCCGGGGACGCCAAAAACATTCAGTACTTC. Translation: CSAREAGDAKNIQYF.